This TCR beta chain stems from a study of identical twins. Unique molecular identifiers were present on cDNA, and template switching added a universal primer site. Each CDR3 protein gets one entry after TCRdb re-called the 5' RACE reads with MiXCR. The table includes approximately 220,000 distinct CDR3 sequences, 6.5% to 8.5% detected once. Findings and limits, study-wide: In cord blood, abundant beta clonotypes had fewer insertions; memory showed no trend. The models gave estimates that fell short of the out-of-frame TCR alpha sharing seen in monozygotic twins. The conclusions drew on cross-sectional statistical analysis instead of tracking the same donors.

Note on this clonotype: The antigen remains unidentified.

Trimming removed 4 bases from V and 10 bases from J, with 11 bases in between. The CDR3 is made up of 12 amino acids. Germline V lookup: CDR1 SGHTA, CDR2 FQGNSA. These data also featured in a second study, about yellow fever vaccine responses in identical twins.

The clonotype was recovered from a woman under 30 in good health. This sequence joins TRBV7-2 and TRBJ2-1, with D possibly being TRBD1 (5 bases). The material sequenced was memory (CD45RO+) T cells sorted from blood. The CDR3 spells CASSSTEIEQFF. The CDR3 DNA reads TGTGCCAGCAGCTCGACAGAGATAGAGCAGTTCTTC.